The 26 T cell receptor beta chains below were found in one sample sequenced in a study of control samples from healthy donors and cancer patients. Sequencing was performed with immunoSEQ multiplex PCR; in TCRdb, only in-frame clones are kept and a portion is missing. The repertoire holds about 120,000 clones, with more than 70% as singletons. Specimen: blood. The receptors come from a man aged 35-49 years in good health.

The rearrangement uses TRBV13 and TRBJ1-1; D call uncertain. With 1 base removed from V and 4 bases from J, the gap between germline ends came to 4 bases. Germline-derived CDR1 and CDR2 are PRHDT and FYEKMQ (reference sequence). The CDR3 is made up of 12 amino acids. The CDR3 DNA follows: TGTGCCAGCAGCTTAGAGGGCACTGAAGCTTTCTTT. Translated: CASSLEGTEAFF.

The gene calls are TRBV10-3 and TRBJ2-1; D gene unclear. The V end lost 3 bases, the J end lost 0 bases, and 9 bases lay between the germline ends. Germline loops: CDR1 ENHRY, CDR2 SYGVKD. The CDR3 is 15 residues long. CDR3 sequence reads: CAISESESSYNEQFF. The CDR3 DNA reads as TGTGCCATCAGTGAATCGGAGAGCTCCTACAATGAGCAGTTCTTC.

This clone occurred a few times. The sample holds other DNA sequences that translate to the same CDR3. The genes are TRBV7-8 and TRBJ2-7; D remains unclear. Trimming took off 1 base at V and 2 bases at J, with 3 bases between the two ends. The CDR3 runs 12 residues. The germline CDR1 and CDR2 sequences are SGHVS and FQNEAQ. The CDR3 bases are TGTGCCAGCAGCTTAGGGGCCTACGAGCAGTACTTC. Translated: CASSLGAYEQYF.

The rearrangement uses TRBV19 and TRBJ1-5; 8 nucleotides line up with TRBD1. There are 18 residues in the CDR3. Germline assignment: CDR1 LNHDA and CDR2 SQIVND (reference sequence). Trimming at V came to 5 bases and at J to 1 base, leaving 13 bases not matched to a gene. CDR3: CASSPNPTGVGSNQPQHF. As DNA, the CDR3 is TGTGCCAGTAGTCCAAACCCGACAGGGGTTGGGAGCAATCAGCCCCAGCATTTT.

Written as DNA, the CDR3 is TGTGCCAGCAGTTTGGATCTGGGGGGCCGCGATGAGCAGTTCTTC. Its translation is CASSLDLGGRDEQFF. The chain recombines TRBV6-2 or TRBV6-3 with TRBJ2-1; D possibly matches TRBD1 or TRBD2 (6 bases each). The V and J ends lost 4 bases and 8 bases respectively, with 18 bases between them. The CDR3 consists of 15 residues. The germline gives CDR1 MNHEY, CDR2 SVGEGT.

The rearrangement joins TRBV19 to TRBJ1-1, with a possible D match to TRBD1 (6 bases). CDR3 length: 15 amino acids. The V end lost 4 bases, the J end lost 2 bases, and 14 bases lay between the germline ends. Germline CDR1 reads LNHDA; CDR2 reads SQIVND (reference sequence). DNA for the CDR3: TGTGCCAGTAGTAGGAACCGGGACACAAACACTGAAGCTTTCTTT. Amino acids: CASSRNRDTNTEAFF. Filled out from reference TRBV19 and TRBJ1-1, the complete variable domain reads DGGITQSPKYLFRKEGQNVTLSCEQNLNHDAMYWYRQDPGQGLRLIYYSQIVNDFQKGDIAEGYSVSREKKESFPLTVTSAQKNPTAFYLCASSRNRDTNTEAFFGQGTRLTVV.

J is TRBJ1-3 and V is TRBV18, with TRBD1 matching over 7 bases. The germline V gene has CDR1 KGHSH and CDR2 LQKENI. The CDR3 covers 17 residues. The V gene end was trimmed by 8 bases and the J gene end by 0 bases; junction bases not matched to a gene: 13. CDR3 sequence reads: CASRQGGTRLSGNTIYF. In DNA, the CDR3 is TGTGCCAGCAGACAGGGCGGCACGCGTCTCTCTGGAAACACCATATATTTT. Full variable domain (rest looked up from reference TRBV18 and TRBJ1-3): NAGVMQNPRHLVRRRGQEARLRCSPMKGHSHVYWYRQLPEEGLKFMVYLQKENIIDESGMPKERFSAEFPKEGPSILRIQQVVRGDSAAYFCASRQGGTRLSGNTIYFGEGSWLTVV.

This chain uses TRBV19 with TRBJ1-2; the D gene is possibly TRBD1 (5 bases). Germline V gives CDR1 LNHDA, CDR2 SQIVND (reference sequence). V shed 3 bases and J shed 2 bases, with 13 bases lying between them. CDR3 size: 15 residues. The CDR3 region is CASSMLRGENYGYTF. As DNA, the CDR3 is TGTGCCAGTAGTATGTTGAGGGGAGAAAACTATGGCTACACCTTC.

The chain is built from TRBV24-1 and TRBJ2-7, with TRBD1 as a possible D gene (6 bases). V lost 3 bases to trimming and J lost 5 bases, with 10 bases between them. In germline, CDR1 is KGHDR, CDR2 SFDVKD. The CDR3 contains 13 residues. CDR3 sequence: CATSDTGTHEQYF. The CDR3, as DNA: TGTGCCACCAGTGATACAGGGACCCACGAGCAGTACTTC.

V and J are TRBV30 and TRBJ1-1, with D possibly being TRBD1 (5 bases). Trimming left V 2 bases short and J 0 bases short, with 7 bases between. The germline CDR1 and CDR2 sequences are GTSNPN and SVGIG (reference sequence). The CDR3 totals 13 residues. This chain's CDR3 is CAWSTGVNTEAFF. CDR3 sequence (DNA): TGTGCCTGGAGTACAGGAGTGAACACTGAAGCTTTCTTT.

This chain links TRBV4-3 with TRBJ1-3; a weak D match, TRBD1 (6 bases). Trimming left V 5 bases short and J 3 bases short, with 11 bases between. The CDR3 totals 14 residues. Germline-derived CDR1 and CDR2 are LGHNA and YSLEER. The CDR3 spells CASSNRDIGNTIYF. Written as DNA, the CDR3 is TGCGCCAGCAGCAACCGGGACATTGGAAACACCATATATTTT.

This rearrangement joins TRBV7-2 to TRBJ1-1, with TRBD1 as a possible D gene (5 bases). This CDR3 is built from 14 residues. In germline, CDR1 is SGHTA, CDR2 FQGNSA. V lost 7 bases and J lost 0, with 12 bases in between. CDR3 nucleotide sequence: TGTGCCAGCACCACGGGACGGATGAACACTGAAGCTTTCTTT. As protein: CASTTGRMNTEAFF.

This chain connects TRBV2 to TRBJ2-7; 9 bases match TRBD1. Germline V CDR1 and CDR2: SNHLY, FYNNEI. V lost 4 bases, J lost 2 bases, and 3 bases stayed unmatched. This CDR3 comprises 14 residues. The CDR3: CASSVGQGPYEQYF. The DNA of the CDR3 is TGTGCCAGCAGTGTGGGACAGGGACCCTACGAGCAGTACTTC.

CDR3 in amino acids: CSVVQGSNIQYF. Written as DNA, the CDR3 is TGCAGCGTTGTTCAGGGGTCGAACATTCAGTACTTC. The J gene is TRBJ2-4, the V gene TRBV29-1, with D possibly TRBD1 on 6 matching bases. Germline V gives CDR1 SQVTM, CDR2 ANQGSEA. V lost 4 bases and J lost 7, with 11 bases in between. The CDR3 spans 12 residues.

The V gene is TRBV3-1 (or the pseudogene TRBV3-2), the J gene TRBJ1-4; 7 bases map to TRBD1. Trimming took 4 bases from V and 8 from J; bases not matched to a gene: 7. Germline values: CDR1 LGHDT, CDR2 YNNKEL (reference sequence). The CDR3 has 14 residues. CDR3 region: CASSLQGTGEKLFF. The CDR3 bases are TGTGCCAGCAGCCTACAGGGGACGGGGGAAAAACTGTTTTTT.

The CDR3 protein is CASSEAGFYGYTF. CDR3 in DNA: TGTGCCAGCAGTGAGGCAGGCTTCTATGGCTACACCTTC. This chain links TRBV25-1 with TRBJ1-2; D is unclear. The ends were cut back, 3 bases at V and 4 bases at J, with 9 bases in the middle. CDR3 size: 13 residues. CDR1 MGHDK and CDR2 SYGVNS come from the germline V gene.

In its sample, this clone was seen a few times. The V gene is TRBV7-2, the J gene TRBJ2-5; D is tentatively TRBD1 or TRBD2 (5 bases each). This CDR3 contains 14 residues. The germline V gene encodes CDR1 SGHTA and CDR2 FQGNSA. Trimming removed 5 bases at V and 5 bases at J, with 15 bases between. This chain's CDR3 is CASSPLRGGETQYF. The CDR3 bases are TGTGCCAGCAGCCCACTGAGGGGCGGGGAGACCCAGTACTTC.

The table lists this clone with a few counts. V usage is TRBV7-2 and J usage is TRBJ1-2, with D maybe TRBD1 (6 bases). Trimming took 1 base from V and 5 from J, leaving 11 bases between them. The CDR3 length is 14 residues. The germline CDR1 and CDR2 sequences are SGHTA and FQGNSA. Here the CDR3 reads CASSLDRAQYGYTF. The CDR3 DNA reads as TGTGCCAGCAGCTTAGACAGGGCTCAGTATGGCTACACCTTC.

The CDR3 here is CASSQDHRAPNHYEQYF. The CDR3 bases are TGTGCCAGCAGCCAAGATCACAGGGCCCCCAACCACTACGAGCAGTACTTC. The chain couples TRBV3-1 (or the pseudogene TRBV3-2) to TRBJ2-7; possibly TRBD1 for D (6 bases). CDR1 and CDR2 from the germline V gene are LGHDT and YNNKEL (reference sequence). The CDR3 covers 17 residues. V lost 0 bases and J lost 3, with 18 bases in between.

J is TRBJ2-5 and V is TRBV7-2; possibly TRBD1 or TRBD2 for D (6 bases each). This CDR3 is built from 13 residues. V shed 7 bases and J shed 4 bases, with 13 bases lying between them. Germline CDR1 reads SGHTA; CDR2 reads FQGNSA. The CDR3 loop is CASTKGGGETQYF. As DNA, the CDR3 is TGTGCCAGCACCAAGGGGGGCGGAGAGACCCAGTACTTC.

This chain joins TRBV12-5 and TRBJ1-2, with TRBD1 matching over 7 bases. The CDR3 is 13 residues long. CDR1 and CDR2 (germline): LGHNT, FRNRAP. J lost 8 bases, V lost 1 base, and 4 bases had no gene match. CDR3 protein: CASGLEGARGYTF. The CDR3, as DNA: TGTGCTAGTGGTTTGGAGGGGGCGCGAGGCTACACCTTC. Drawing the rest from reference TRBV12-5 and TRBJ1-2, the complete variable domain is DARVTQTPRHKVTEMGQEVTMRCQPILGHNTVFWYRQTMMQGLELLAYFRNRAPLDDSGMPKDRFSAEMPDATLATLKIQPSEPRDSAVYFCASGLEGARGYTFGSGTRLTVV.

This clone was seen many times. V is TRBV7-6 and J is TRBJ1-1; TRBD1 agrees at 7 bases. The CDR3 has 16 residues. Trimming cost V 5 bases and J 6 bases; bases outside gene matches: 15. Germline V gene lookup returns CDR1 SGHVS and CDR2 FNYEAQ. CDR3 loop: CASSARSGQSNAEAFF. For the CDR3, the DNA is TGTGCCAGCAGCGCACGCTCGGGACAGTCAAACGCTGAAGCTTTCTTT.

The J gene is TRBJ2-6, the V gene TRBV19; the D is unclear. V lost 5 bases and J 0 bases, leaving 8 bases between the germline ends. The V gene's germline CDR1 is LNHDA and CDR2 SQIVND (reference sequence). The CDR3 runs 15 residues. CDR3 DNA: TGTGCCAGTAGTGGACGGATCTCTGGGGCCAACGTCCTGACTTTC. It translates to CASSGRISGANVLTF.

In its sample, this clone was seen once. The J gene is TRBJ1-5, the V gene TRBV7-2, with D unresolved. CDR1 SGHTA and CDR2 FQGNSA come from the germline V gene. V was pared by 5 bases and J by 6 bases, with 11 bases between. This CDR3 is 13 amino acids long. The chain's CDR3 is CASSLLNGQPQHF. As DNA, the CDR3 is TGTGCCAGCAGCCTTCTAAACGGTCAGCCCCAGCATTTT.

The chain employs TRBV29-1 and TRBJ1-2; TRBD1 agrees at 8 bases. Germline CDR1 SQVTM, CDR2 ANQGSEA. V shed 4 bases and J 6 bases; nucleotides not matched to a gene: 10. The CDR3 loop spans 14 amino acids. CDR3 nucleotide sequence: TGCAGCGTTGTAAGGGACAGGAAGGCCGATGGCTACACCTTC. Its protein is CSVVRDRKADGYTF.

This rearrangement joins TRBV9 to TRBJ2-1, with 7 bases lining up with TRBD1. Germline loops: CDR1 SGDLS, CDR2 YYNGEE. The CDR3 consists of 15 residues. V was clipped by 4 bases and J by 2 bases; unmatched bases: 6. The CDR3 DNA reads TGTGCCAGCAGCCCCATGGACAGGACCTACAATGAGCAGTTCTTC. This gives the protein CASSPMDRTYNEQFF.